This is a list of T cell receptor beta chains from one sample in a study of T cell repertoires in cytomegalovirus infection. MiXCR, run by TCRdb on the reads, gives a single entry per CDR3 protein. The sample shows about 320,000 distinct CDR3 sequences, 8% to 9.5% of them seen only once. Source material: PBMCs. Receptor source: a human donor in good health (CMV status not recorded). Some clones in this sample may be carry-over from other donors' samples. Both conserved end residues are part of each CDR3. A D gene is named only where the DNA matches it firmly. Rows give clone size only sometimes, using once, few, many, or a class for an expanded clone.

cdr3_nt	cdr3_aa	clone_size	j_call	v_call	d_call
TGTGCCAGCAGCTCGGGACTAGCCTCCTACAATGAGCAGTTCTTC	CASSSGLASYNEQFF	many	TRBJ2-1	TRBV7-3	TRBD2
TGTGCCAGCACCCCAGGGGGGGGATACAATGAGCAGTTCTTC	CASTPGGGYNEQFF	NA	TRBJ2-1	TRBV6-2/TRBV6-3	NA
TGCAGCTTCTCTCCGGGGGGTGCGGGAGGAAACACCATATATTTT	CSFSPGGAGGNTIYF	few	TRBJ1-3	TRBV29-1	NA
TGTGCCAGCAGCCCTCGGGCGGGACAGGGTCAAAACGAGCAGTACTTC	CASSPRAGQGQNEQYF	few	TRBJ2-7	TRBV11-2	TRBD1
TGTGCCAGCAGTCGTCAGGGGGACGAGCAGTACTTC	CASSRQGDEQYF	few	TRBJ2-7	TRBV7-9	TRBD1
TGTGCCAGCTCACCACGAGGGCTACAGGGCGAGTACACTGAAGCTTTCTTT	CASSPRGLQGEYTEAFF	NA	TRBJ1-1	TRBV18	NA
TGTGCCAGCAGTGGACTAGCGGGAGGAGATTCCTACAATGAGCAGTTCTTC	CASSGLAGGDSYNEQFF	NA	TRBJ2-1	TRBV6-2/TRBV6-3	TRBD2
TGTGCCAGCAGCTTACGTGGGAGGACGGGAGGCGATGAGCAGTTCTTC	CASSLRGRTGGDEQFF	many	TRBJ2-1	TRBV11-2	TRBD2
TGTGCCAGCAGGGCGGGGCCCGGGACGAACTACAATGAGCAGTTCTTC	CASRAGPGTNYNEQFF	many	TRBJ2-1	TRBV7-2	NA
TGTGCCAGCAGTTACGACCCCCGTGATCGGGTTCGGAGTGAAAAACTGTTTTTT	CASSYDPRDRVRSEKLFF	NA	TRBJ1-4	TRBV6-2/TRBV6-3	NA
TGTGCCAGCAGCTTCGACACTATAGAGACCCAGTACTTC	CASSFDTIETQYF	NA	TRBJ2-5	TRBV11-2	NA
TGTGCCAGCAGTATCTCCACCGGGCATAATGAAAAACTGTTTTTT	CASSISTGHNEKLFF	few	TRBJ1-4	TRBV28	NA
TGTGCCAGCAGCTTAGAGGGAGAACTGGATGAGCAGTTCTTC	CASSLEGELDEQFF	many	TRBJ2-1	TRBV7-9	NA
TGTGCCAGCAGCTTATTGGTAGCGGGAGGCAATGAGCAGTTCTTC	CASSLLVAGGNEQFF	many	TRBJ2-1	TRBV7-6	TRBD2
TGTGCCACTAGGGAAGAGGGGGCGCGTAACATTCAGTACTTC	CATREEGARNIQYF	many	TRBJ2-4	TRBV19	TRBD1